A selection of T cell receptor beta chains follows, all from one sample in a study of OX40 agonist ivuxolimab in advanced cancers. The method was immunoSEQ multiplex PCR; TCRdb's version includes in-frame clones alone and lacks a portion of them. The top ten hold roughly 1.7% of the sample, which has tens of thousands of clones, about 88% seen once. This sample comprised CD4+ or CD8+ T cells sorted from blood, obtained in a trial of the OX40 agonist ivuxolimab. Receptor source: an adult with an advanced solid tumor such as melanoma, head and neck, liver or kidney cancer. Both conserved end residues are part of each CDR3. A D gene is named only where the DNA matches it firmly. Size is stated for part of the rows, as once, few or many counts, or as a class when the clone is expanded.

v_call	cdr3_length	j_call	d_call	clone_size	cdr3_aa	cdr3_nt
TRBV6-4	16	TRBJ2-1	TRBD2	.	CASSDSRASGRNEQFF	TGTGCCAGCAGTGACTCTCGAGCTAGCGGGAGGAATGAGCAGTTCTTC
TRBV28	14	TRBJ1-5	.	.	CASSPPNRNQPQHF	TGTGCCAGCAGCCCCCCAAACCGCAATCAGCCCCAGCATTTT
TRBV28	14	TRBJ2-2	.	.	CASSAPREHEELFF	TGTGCCAGCAGTGCCCCGCGGGAACATGAGGAGCTGTTTTTT
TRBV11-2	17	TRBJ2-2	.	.	CASSIRWGGPNTGELFF	TGTGCCAGCAGCATCCGGTGGGGCGGACCTAACACCGGGGAGCTGTTTTTT
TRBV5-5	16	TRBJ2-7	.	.	CASSLLGGISSYEQYF	TGTGCCAGCAGCTTATTAGGGGGGATAAGCTCCTACGAGCAGTACTTC
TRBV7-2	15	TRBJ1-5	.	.	CASSFSVYSNQPQHF	TGTGCCAGCAGCTTTTCGGTGTATAGCAATCAGCCCCAGCATTTT
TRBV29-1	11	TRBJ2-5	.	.	CSVLAGMSQYF	TGCAGCGTTTTGGCAGGGATGTCCCAGTACTTC
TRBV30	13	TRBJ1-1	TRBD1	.	CAWTGQMNTEAFF	TGTGCCTGGACGGGACAGATGAACACTGAAGCTTTCTTT
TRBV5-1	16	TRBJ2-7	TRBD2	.	CASSLAGGVRSYEQYF	TGCGCCAGCAGCTTGGCCGGGGGGGTTCGCTCCTACGAGCAGTACTTC
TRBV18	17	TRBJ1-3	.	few	CASSPSTDRSSGNTIYF	TGTGCCAGCTCACCAAGTACAGACCGATCCTCTGGAAACACCATATATTTT
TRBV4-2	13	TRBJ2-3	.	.	CASSQAPGDTQYF	TGTGCCAGCAGCCAAGCGCCGGGGGATACGCAGTATTTT
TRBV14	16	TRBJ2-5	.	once	CASSPPRMSGLETQYF	TGTGCCAGCAGCCCCCCCAGGATGTCAGGGCTAGAGACCCAGTACTTC
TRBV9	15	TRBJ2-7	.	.	CASSVVAEPSYEQYF	TGTGCCAGCAGCGTAGTGGCAGAACCATCCTACGAGCAGTACTTC
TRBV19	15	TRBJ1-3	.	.	CASSPWTVSGNTIYF	TGTGCCAGTAGCCCGTGGACAGTCTCTGGAAACACCATATATTTT
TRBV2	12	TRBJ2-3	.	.	CASSGATDTQYF	TGTGCCAGCAGTGGGGCCACAGATACGCAGTATTTT
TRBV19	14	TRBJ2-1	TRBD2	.	CASSMTSGSNEQFF	TGTGCCAGTAGTATGACTAGCGGGAGTAATGAGCAGTTCTTC
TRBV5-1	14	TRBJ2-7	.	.	CASSLEAGDYEQYF	TGCGCCAGCAGCTTGGAGGCAGGGGACTACGAGCAGTACTTC
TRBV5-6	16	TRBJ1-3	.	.	CASSPRVGGRISTIYF	TGTGCCAGCAGCCCGCGGGTGGGGGGCCGCATCAGCACCATATATTTT
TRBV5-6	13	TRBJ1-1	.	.	CATCEWGWPEAFF	TGTGCCACCTGCGAGTGGGGTTGGCCTGAAGCTTTCTTT
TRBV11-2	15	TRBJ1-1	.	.	CASSLDPSAYAEAFF	TGTGCCAGCAGCTTAGACCCCTCAGCCTACGCTGAAGCTTTCTTT
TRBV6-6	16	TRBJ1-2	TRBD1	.	CASRGTGNRSNYGYTF	TGTGCCAGCAGGGGGACAGGGAATCGGTCTAACTATGGCTACACCTTC
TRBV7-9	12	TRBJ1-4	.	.	CASSFVSGKLFF	TGTGCCAGCAGCTTCGTCAGTGGGAAACTGTTTTTT
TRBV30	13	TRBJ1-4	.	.	CAWSKFTVEKLFF	TGTGCCTGGAGTAAATTTACAGTAGAAAAACTGTTCTTT
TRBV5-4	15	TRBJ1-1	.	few	CASSLKGLGNTEAFF	TGTGCCAGCAGCTTAAAGGGACTAGGGAACACTGAAGCTTTCTTT
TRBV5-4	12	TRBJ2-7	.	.	CASSLRGYEQYF	TGTGCCAGCAGCTTGAGGGGTTACGAGCAGTACTTC
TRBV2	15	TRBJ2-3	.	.	CASKHRDLHTDTQYF	TGTGCCAGCAAGCACAGGGACCTACACACAGATACGCAGTATTTT
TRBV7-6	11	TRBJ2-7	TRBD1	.	CASSLGQGVYF	TGTGCCAGCAGCTTAGGGCAGGGGGTTTACTTC
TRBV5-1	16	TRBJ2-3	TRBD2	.	CASSPGGREVPDTQYF	TGCGCCAGCAGCCCTGGAGGACGGGAGGTCCCAGATACGCAGTATTTT
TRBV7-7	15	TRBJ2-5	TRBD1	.	CASSPGTGHQETQYF	TGTGCCAGCAGCCCCGGGACAGGCCACCAAGAGACCCAGTACTTC
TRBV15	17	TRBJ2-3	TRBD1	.	CATSRATGARVADTQYF	TGTGCCACCAGCAGAGCTACAGGGGCGCGGGTTGCAGATACGCAGTATTTT
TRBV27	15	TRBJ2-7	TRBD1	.	CASRYRGPPHREQYF	TGTGCCAGCAGGTACAGGGGGCCCCCCCACCGGGAGCAGTACTTC
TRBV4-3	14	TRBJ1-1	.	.	CASSQEGGTGEAFF	TGCGCCAGCAGCCAAGAAGGGGGGACGGGTGAAGCTTTCTTT
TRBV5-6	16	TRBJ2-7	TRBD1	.	CASSLYRDRVTYEQYF	TGTGCCAGCAGCTTGTACCGGGACAGGGTGACCTACGAGCAGTACTTC
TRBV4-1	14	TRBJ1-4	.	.	CASSLRTENEKLFF	TGCGCCAGCAGCCTTCGGACCGAGAATGAAAAACTGTTTTTT
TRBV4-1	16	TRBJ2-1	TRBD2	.	CASSQELAGGPEEQFF	TGCGCCAGCAGCCAAGAACTAGCGGGAGGGCCGGAGGAGCAGTTCTTC
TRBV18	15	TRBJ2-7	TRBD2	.	CASSPPTSGRYEQYF	TGTGCCAGCTCACCGCCGACTAGCGGGAGGTACGAGCAGTACTTC
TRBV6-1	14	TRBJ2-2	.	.	CASGDGPNTGELFF	TGTGCCAGCGGGGACGGACCGAACACCGGGGAGCTGTTTTTT
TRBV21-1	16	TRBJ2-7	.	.	CASSKAPDNIPYEQYF	TGTGCCAGCAGCAAAGCCCCAGACAATATCCCCTACGAGCAGTACTTC
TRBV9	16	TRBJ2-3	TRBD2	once	CASSGALAGSPDTQYF	TGTGCCAGCAGCGGTGCACTAGCGGGTAGCCCGGATACGCAGTATTTT
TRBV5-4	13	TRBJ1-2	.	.	CASSLEGSYGYTF	TGTGCCAGCAGCTTGGAAGGCTCCTATGGCTACACCTTC
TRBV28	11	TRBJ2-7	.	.	CASKVGYEQYF	TGTGCCAGCAAAGTTGGCTACGAGCAGTACTTC
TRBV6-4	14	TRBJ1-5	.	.	CASSDSYSNQPQHF	TGTGCCAGCAGTGACTCTTATAGCAATCAGCCCCAGCATTTT
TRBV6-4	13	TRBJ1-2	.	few	CASSDSGAFGYTF	TGTGCCAGCAGTGATTCGGGGGCGTTTGGCTACACCTTC
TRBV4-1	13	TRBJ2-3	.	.	CASSQVGSDTQYF	TGCGCCAGCAGCCAAGTTGGGTCGGATACGCAGTATTTT
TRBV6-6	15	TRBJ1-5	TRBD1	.	CASITGAESNQPQHF	TGTGCCAGCATCACAGGGGCAGAGAGCAATCAGCCCCAGCATTTT
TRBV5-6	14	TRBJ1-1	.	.	CASSLLDRNTEAFF	TGTGCCAGCAGCTTGCTGGACAGGAACACTGAAGCTTTCTTT
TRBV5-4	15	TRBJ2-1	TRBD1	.	CASSGTGTGGDEQFF	TGTGCCAGCAGCGGGACCGGGACAGGGGGAGATGAGCAGTTCTTC